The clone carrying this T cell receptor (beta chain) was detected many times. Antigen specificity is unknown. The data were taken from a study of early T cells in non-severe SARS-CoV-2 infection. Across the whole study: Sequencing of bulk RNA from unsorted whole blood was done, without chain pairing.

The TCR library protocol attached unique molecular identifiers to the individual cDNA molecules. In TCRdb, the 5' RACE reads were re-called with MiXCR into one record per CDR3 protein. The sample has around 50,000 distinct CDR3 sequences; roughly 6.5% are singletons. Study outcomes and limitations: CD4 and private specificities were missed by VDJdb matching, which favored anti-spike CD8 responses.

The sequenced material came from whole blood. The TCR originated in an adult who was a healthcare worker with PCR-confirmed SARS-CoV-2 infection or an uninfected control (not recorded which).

CDR3 loop: CSAGQGFTNEKLFF. The DNA for the CDR3 is TGCAGCGCGGGACAGGGGTTCACTAATGAAAAACTGTTTTTT. This chain connects TRBV29-1 to TRBJ1-4, with TRBD1 matching over 10 bases. Germline-derived CDR1 and CDR2 are SQVTM and ANQGSEA. The CDR3 has 14 residues. Trimming removed 7 bases from V and 2 bases from J; junction bases left unmatched: 4.